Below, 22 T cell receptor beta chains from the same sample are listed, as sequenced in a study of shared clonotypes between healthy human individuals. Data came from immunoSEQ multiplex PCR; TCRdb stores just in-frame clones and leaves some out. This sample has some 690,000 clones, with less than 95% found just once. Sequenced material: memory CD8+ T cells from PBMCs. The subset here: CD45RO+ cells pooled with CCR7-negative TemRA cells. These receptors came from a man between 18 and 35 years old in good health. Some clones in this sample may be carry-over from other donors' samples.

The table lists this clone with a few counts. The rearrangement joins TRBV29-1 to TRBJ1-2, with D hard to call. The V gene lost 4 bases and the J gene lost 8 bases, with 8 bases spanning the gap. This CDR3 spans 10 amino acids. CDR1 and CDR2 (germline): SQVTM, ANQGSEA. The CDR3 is CSVGGGGYTF. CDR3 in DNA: TGCAGCGTTGGAGGTGGAGGCTACACCTTC. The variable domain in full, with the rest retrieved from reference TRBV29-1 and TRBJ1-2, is SAVISQKPSRDICQRGTSLTIQCQVDSQVTMMFWYRQQPGQSLTLIATANQGSEATYESGFVIDKFPISRPNLTFSTLTVSNMSPEDSSIYLCSVGGGGYTFGSGTRLTVV.

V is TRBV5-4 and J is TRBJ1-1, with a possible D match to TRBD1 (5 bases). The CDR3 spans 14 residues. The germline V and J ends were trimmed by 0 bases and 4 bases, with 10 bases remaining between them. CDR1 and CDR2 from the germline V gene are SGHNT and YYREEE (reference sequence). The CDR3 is CASSLVGDVTEAFF. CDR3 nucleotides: TGTGCCAGCAGCTTGGTAGGGGATGTCACTGAAGCTTTCTTT.

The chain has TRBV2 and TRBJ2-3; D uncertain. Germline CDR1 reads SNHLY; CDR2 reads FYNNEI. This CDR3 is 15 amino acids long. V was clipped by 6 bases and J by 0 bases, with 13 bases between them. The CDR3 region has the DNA TGTGCCAGCAGCGAGGCAGCCACTAGCACAGATACGCAGTATTTT. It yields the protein CASSEAATSTDTQYF. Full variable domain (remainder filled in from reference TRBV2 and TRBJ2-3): EPEVTQTPSHQVTQMGQEVILRCVPISNHLYFYWYRQILGQKVEFLVSFYNNEISEKSEIFDDQFSVERPDGSNFTLKIRSTKLEDSAMYFCASSEAATSTDTQYFGPGTRLTVL.

CDR3 in DNA: TGCGCCAGCAGCCAGAGATACGAGCAGTACTTC. Translated, it gives CASSQRYEQYF. The rearrangement uses TRBV4-1 and TRBJ2-7; D uncertain. The CDR3 runs to 11 residues. From germline, CDR1 is MGHRA and CDR2 YSYEKL. Trimming shortened V by 3 bases and J by 4 bases, and 4 bases separated the two germline ends.

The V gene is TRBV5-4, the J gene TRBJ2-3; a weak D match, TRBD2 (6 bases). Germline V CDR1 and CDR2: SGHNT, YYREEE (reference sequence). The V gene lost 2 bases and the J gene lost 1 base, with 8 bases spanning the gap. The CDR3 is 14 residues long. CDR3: CASSFSGGTDTQYF. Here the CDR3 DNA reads TGTGCCAGCAGCTTTAGCGGTGGCACAGATACGCAGTATTTT.

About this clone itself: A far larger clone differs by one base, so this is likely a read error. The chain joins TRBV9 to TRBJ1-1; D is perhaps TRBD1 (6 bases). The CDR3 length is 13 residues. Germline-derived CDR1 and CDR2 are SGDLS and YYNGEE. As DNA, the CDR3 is TGTGCCAGCAGCCGGACAGAGAACACTGAGGCTTTCTTT. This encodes CASSRTENTEAFF.

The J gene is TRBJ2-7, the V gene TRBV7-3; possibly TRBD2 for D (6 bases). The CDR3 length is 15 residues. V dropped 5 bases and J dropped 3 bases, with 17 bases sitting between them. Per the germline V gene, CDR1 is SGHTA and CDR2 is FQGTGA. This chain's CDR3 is CASSLLGGLIYEQYF. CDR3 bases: TGTGCCAGCAGCCTCCTCGGGGGTTTAATCTACGAGCAGTACTTC. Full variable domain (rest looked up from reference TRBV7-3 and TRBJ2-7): GAGVSQTPSNKVTEKGKYVELRCDPISGHTALYWYRQSLGQGPEFLIYFQGTGAADDSGLPNDRFFAVRPEGSVSTLKIQRTERGDSAVYLCASSLLGGLIYEQYFGPGTRLTVT.

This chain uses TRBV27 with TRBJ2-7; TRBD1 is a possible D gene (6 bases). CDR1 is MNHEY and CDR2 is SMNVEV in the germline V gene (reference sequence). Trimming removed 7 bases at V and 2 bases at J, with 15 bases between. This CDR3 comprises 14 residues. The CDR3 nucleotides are TGTGCCAGCACCGACTTGCCAGGGGCCTACGAGCAGTACTTC. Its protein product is CASTDLPGAYEQYF.

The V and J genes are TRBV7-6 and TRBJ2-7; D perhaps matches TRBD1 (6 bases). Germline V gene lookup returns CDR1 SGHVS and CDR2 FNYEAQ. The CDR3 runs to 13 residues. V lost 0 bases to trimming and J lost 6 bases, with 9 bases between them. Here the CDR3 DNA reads TGTGCCAGCAGCTTAGCGATCAGGGGCGAGCAGTACTTC. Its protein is CASSLAIRGEQYF.

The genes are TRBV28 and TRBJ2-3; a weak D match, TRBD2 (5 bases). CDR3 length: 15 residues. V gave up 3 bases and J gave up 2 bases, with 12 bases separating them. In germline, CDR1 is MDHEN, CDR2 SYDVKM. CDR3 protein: CASSFGRRFTDTQYF. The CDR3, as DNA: TGTGCCAGCAGTTTTGGCAGGAGGTTCACAGATACGCAGTATTTT. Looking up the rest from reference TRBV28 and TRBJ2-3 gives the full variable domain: DVKVTQSSRYLVKRTGEKVFLECVQDMDHENMFWYRQDPGLGLRLIYFSYDVKMKEKGDIPEGYSVSREKKERFSLILESASTNQTSMYLCASSFGRRFTDTQYFGPGTRLTVL.

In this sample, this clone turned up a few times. The CDR3 bases are TGTGCCTGGAGTCCCCACCCCGGGACAATGAACACTGAAGCTTTCTTT. It is translated as CAWSPHPGTMNTEAFF. J is TRBJ1-1 and V is TRBV30; D possibly corresponds to TRBD1 (6 bases). The CDR3 extends over 16 amino acids. Germline-derived CDR1 and CDR2 are GTSNPN and SVGIG (reference sequence). V gave up 2 bases and J gave up 0 bases, with 16 bases separating them.

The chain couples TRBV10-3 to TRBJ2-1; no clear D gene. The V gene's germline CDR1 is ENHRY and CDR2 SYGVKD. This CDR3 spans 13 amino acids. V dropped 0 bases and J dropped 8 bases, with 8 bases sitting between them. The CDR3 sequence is CAISESKSDEQFF. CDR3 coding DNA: TGTGCCATCAGTGAGTCTAAGAGCGATGAGCAGTTCTTC.

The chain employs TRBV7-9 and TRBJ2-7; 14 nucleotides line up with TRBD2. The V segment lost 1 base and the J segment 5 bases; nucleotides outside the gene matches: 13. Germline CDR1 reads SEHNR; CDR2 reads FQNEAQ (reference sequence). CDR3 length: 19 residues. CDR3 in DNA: TGTGCCAGCAGCTTAGGACCCGGACTAGCGGGAGGAGCGGCTAACGAGCAGTACTTC. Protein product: CASSLGPGLAGGAANEQYF.

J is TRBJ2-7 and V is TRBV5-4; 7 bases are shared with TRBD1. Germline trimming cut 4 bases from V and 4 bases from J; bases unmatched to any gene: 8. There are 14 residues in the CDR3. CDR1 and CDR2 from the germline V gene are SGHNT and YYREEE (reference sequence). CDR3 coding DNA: TGTGCCAGCAGCATGGACAGGAGCTCTTACGAGCAGTACTTC. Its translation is CASSMDRSSYEQYF.

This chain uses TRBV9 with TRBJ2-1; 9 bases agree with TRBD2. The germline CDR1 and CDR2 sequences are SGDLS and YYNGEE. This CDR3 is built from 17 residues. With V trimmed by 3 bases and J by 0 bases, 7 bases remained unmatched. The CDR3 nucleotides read TGTGCCAGCAGCGACCGACTTAGCGGGAGCTCCTACAATGAGCAGTTCTTC. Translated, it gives CASSDRLSGSSYNEQFF.

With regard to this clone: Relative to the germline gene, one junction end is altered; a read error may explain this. For the CDR3, the DNA is TGTGCCAACAGTGAGGTCAGCGGGGAGCTGTTTTTT. Protein sequence: CANSEVSGELFF. V is TRBV2 and J is TRBJ2-2, with no clear D. CDR1 and CDR2 (germline): SNHLY, FYNNEI. The CDR3 is 12 residues long.

CDR3 region: CASSPETSGHYEQYF. The CDR3 bases are TGCGCCAGCAGCCCAGAGACTAGCGGGCACTACGAGCAGTACTTC. V usage is TRBV4-3 and J usage is TRBJ2-7; 10 bases are shared with TRBD2. In germline, CDR1 is LGHNA, CDR2 YSLEER. With V trimmed by 4 bases and J by 3 bases, 6 bases remained unmatched. The CDR3 loop spans 15 amino acids.

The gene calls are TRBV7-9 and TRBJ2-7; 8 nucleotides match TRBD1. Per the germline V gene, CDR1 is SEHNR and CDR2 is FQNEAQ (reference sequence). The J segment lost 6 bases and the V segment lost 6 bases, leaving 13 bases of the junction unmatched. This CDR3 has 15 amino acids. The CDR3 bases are TGTGCCAGCAGGGATTCGTTGGACAGGGCATCCGAGCAGTACTTC. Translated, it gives CASRDSLDRASEQYF. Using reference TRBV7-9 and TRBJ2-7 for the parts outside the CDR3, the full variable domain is DTGVSQNPRHKITKRGQNVTFRCDPISEHNRLYWYRQTLGQGPEFLTYFQNEAQLEKSRLLSDRFSAERPKGSFSTLEIQRTEQGDSAMYLCASRDSLDRASEQYFGPGTRLTVT.

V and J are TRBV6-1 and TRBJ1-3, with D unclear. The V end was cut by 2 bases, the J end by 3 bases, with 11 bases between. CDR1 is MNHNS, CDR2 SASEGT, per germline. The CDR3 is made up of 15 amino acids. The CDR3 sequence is CASSENTGDGNTIYF. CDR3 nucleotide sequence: TGTGCCAGCAGTGAAAACACCGGGGATGGAAACACCATATATTTT.

In DNA form, the CDR3 reads TGTGCCAGCAGCCCCAGAAGGGGGGCCGACTATGGCTACACCTTC. This gives the protein CASSPRRGADYGYTF. The V call is TRBV9, the J call TRBJ1-2; D possibly corresponds to TRBD1 (6 bases). The germline CDR1 and CDR2 sequences are SGDLS and YYNGEE. The CDR3 sequence is 15 residues long. Trimming took 4 bases from V and 3 from J, leaving 16 bases between them.

CDR3 nucleotide sequence: TGTGCCAGCAGCGTAGCTATGGGGCTCGAGCAGTACTTC. Protein sequence: CASSVAMGLEQYF. This chain uses TRBV9 with TRBJ2-7; D possibly corresponds to TRBD1 (5 bases). The germline V gene has CDR1 SGDLS and CDR2 YYNGEE. The CDR3 is 13 amino acids. V was trimmed by 0 bases and J by 6 bases, leaving 10 bases between them.

CDR3 loop: CSVRDRTNTEAFF. In DNA form, the CDR3 reads TGCAGCGTCCGGGACAGGACGAACACTGAAGCTTTCTTT. The V and J genes are TRBV29-1 and TRBJ1-1, with TRBD1 matching 8 bases. V lost 6 bases to trimming and J lost 1 base; unmatched junction nucleotides: 4. This CDR3 spans 13 amino acids. The germline V gene encodes CDR1 SQVTM and CDR2 ANQGSEA.